This entry describes one TCR beta chain. Antigen specificity is unknown. J lost 3 bases, V lost 6 bases, and 9 bases had no gene match. The germline V gene encodes CDR1 SNHLY and CDR2 FYNNEI. The CDR3 has 15 residues. In TCRdb, the 5' RACE reads were re-called with MiXCR into one record per CDR3 protein. In the table there are just under 150,000 distinct CDR3 sequences, approximately 6% of which are singletons. The data originate from a study of T-cell memory formation after mild COVID-19. General study findings and limits: Contracting clones from day 15 to 85 showed balanced CD4/CD8; later expanders favored CD4+.

The clonotype originates from an adult woman who had mild COVID-19 (a few samples of this study predate the infection). Cell type and time point are not known. The chain has TRBV2 and TRBJ2-7; 9 bases line up with TRBD2. Source material: PBMCs or a T cell subset sorted from them (not recorded which). The CDR3 nucleotides read TGTGCCAGCAGACGACGGCGGGAGGGGAACTACGAGCAGTACTTC. It codes for CASRRRREGNYEQYF.